Following are 23 T cell receptor beta chains from one sample sequenced in a study of shared clonotypes between healthy human individuals. Profiling relied on immunoSEQ multiplex PCR, and the TCRdb table lists in-frame clones only, not all of them. Among about 870,000 clones listed, approximately 92% were seen once. Naive CD8 cells, CD45RO-negative and positively selected for CCR7, excluded terminally differentiated effector memory CD45RA+ cells. Input material: naive CD8+ T cells sorted from blood. Every receptor here comes from a man aged 30-40 years in good health.

The genes are TRBV7-3 and TRBJ2-1, with 8 bases that match TRBD2. Losses at the gene ends were 10 bases for V and 0 bases for J; bases not matched to a gene: 11. There are 16 residues in the CDR3. Germline V gives CDR1 SGHTA, CDR2 FQGTGA. This chain's CDR3 is CATATSGPSSYNEQFF. In DNA, the CDR3 is TGTGCCACCGCAACTAGCGGCCCTAGCTCCTACAATGAGCAGTTCTTC.

The chain joins TRBV5-1 to TRBJ2-1; tentatively, D is TRBD2 (6 bases). The CDR3 covers 14 residues. Trimming took 4 bases from V and 5 from J, leaving 13 bases between them. Looked up from germline, CDR1 is SGHRS and CDR2 is YFSETQ. The CDR3 sequence: CASSGDSRDNEQFF. CDR3 nucleotides: TGCGCCAGCAGCGGGGACTCTCGGGACAATGAGCAGTTCTTC.

About this clone itself: Within the sample, other DNA sequences also encode this same CDR3. The chain employs TRBV9 and TRBJ2-1, with D tentatively TRBD1 (6 bases). The CDR3 contains 15 residues. The germline V and J ends were trimmed by 0 bases and 2 bases, with 9 bases remaining between them. Germline V gene data show CDR1 as SGDLS and CDR2 as YYNGEE. DNA for the CDR3: TGTGCCAGCAGCGTAGAGGGGGTACCCTACAATGAGCAGTTCTTC. Protein sequence: CASSVEGVPYNEQFF. The full variable domain, completed using reference TRBV9 and TRBJ2-1, is DSGVTQTPKHLITATGQRVTLRCSPRSGDLSVYWYQQSLDQGLQFLIQYYNGEERAKGNILERFSAQQFPDLHSELNLSSLELGDSALYFCASSVEGVPYNEQFFGPGTRLTVL.

This chain uses TRBV7-9 with TRBJ2-7; TRBD2 matches 8 bases. Germline CDR1 SEHNR, CDR2 FQNEAQ (reference sequence). This CDR3 comprises 14 residues. V was pared by 8 bases and J by 5 bases, with 11 bases of the junction left unmatched. DNA of the CDR3: TGTGCCAGCCGATCCTCGGGAGGGTTCCACGAGCAGTACTTC. Protein sequence: CASRSSGGFHEQYF.

CDR3 in DNA: TGCGCCAGCAGCTTGGCTTTCGGACAGGGGGCAAGGGAGCAGTACTTC. As protein: CASSLAFGQGAREQYF. The rearrangement links TRBV5-1 to TRBJ2-7; 11 bases are shared with TRBD1. The CDR3 contains 16 residues. With V trimmed by 0 bases and J by 7 bases, 9 bases remained unmatched. Germline-derived CDR1 and CDR2 are SGHRS and YFSETQ.

Remarks on this clone: Other DNA sequences in the same sample also yield this CDR3. The chain has TRBV7-9 and TRBJ2-7, with D unresolved. The CDR3 sequence is 11 residues long. V lost 5 bases to trimming and J lost 3 bases, with 5 bases between them. Germline CDR1 reads SEHNR; CDR2 reads FQNEAQ (reference sequence). This chain's CDR3 is CASSPGYEQYF. The CDR3 nucleotides read TGTGCCAGCAGCCCCGGCTACGAGCAGTACTTC.

The chain joins TRBV9 to TRBJ2-5; 7 positions agree with TRBD1. Germline V gene lookup returns CDR1 SGDLS and CDR2 YYNGEE. The CDR3 contains 15 residues. The V gene end was trimmed by 3 bases and the J gene end by 4 bases; junction bases not matched to a gene: 9. CDR3 residues: CASSATGENGETQYF. The CDR3 region has the DNA TGTGCCAGCAGCGCCACAGGGGAAAATGGAGAGACCCAGTACTTC.

V is TRBV9 and J is TRBJ2-7; tentatively, D is TRBD1 or TRBD2 (5 bases each). Trimming pared 3 bases from V and 2 bases from J, leaving 9 bases between. The CDR3 extends over 13 amino acids. CDR1 and CDR2 (germline): SGDLS, YYNGEE. Here the CDR3 reads CASSAGTTYEQYF. The CDR3 region has the DNA TGTGCCAGCAGCGCCGGGACCACCTACGAGCAGTACTTC.

V usage is TRBV2 and J usage is TRBJ2-3; no reliable D call. V gave up 10 bases and J gave up 1 base, with 9 bases separating them. Looked up from germline, CDR1 is SNHLY and CDR2 is FYNNEI. The CDR3 length is 12 residues. This CDR3 is CAMATGTDTQYF. CDR3 DNA: TGTGCCATGGCGACTGGCACAGATACGCAGTATTTT.

The V call is TRBV7-9, the J call TRBJ2-1; D unclear. Trimming stripped 1 base from V and 8 bases from J, with 12 bases between. The CDR3 runs 14 residues. Germline V gene sequence: CDR1 SEHNR, CDR2 FQNEAQ (reference sequence). The CDR3 sequence is CASSLEALFDEQFF. The CDR3 nucleotides are TGTGCCAGCAGCTTAGAAGCCTTATTTGATGAGCAGTTCTTC.

The rearrangement joins TRBV27 to TRBJ2-7; D uncertain. The CDR3 is made up of 15 amino acids. Trimming took off 2 bases at V and 4 bases at J, with 15 bases between the two ends. CDR1 and CDR2 from the germline V gene are MNHEY and SMNVEV (reference sequence). This chain's CDR3 is CASSLIPPRSYEQYF. The CDR3 nucleotides read TGTGCCAGCAGTTTAATTCCCCCTAGGTCGTACGAGCAGTACTTC.

This chain connects TRBV28 to TRBJ1-2, with 7 bases that match TRBD1. This CDR3 is 16 amino acids long. The ends lost 1 base at V and 3 bases at J; junction bases unmatched: 8. Germline CDR1 MDHEN, CDR2 SYDVKM. The CDR3 is CASSLYAQGEHYGYTF. CDR3 DNA sequence: TGTGCCAGCAGTTTATACGCCCAGGGGGAACACTATGGCTACACCTTC.

This chain links TRBV27 with TRBJ1-2; no firm D call. Germline lookup yields CDR1 MNHEY and CDR2 SMNVEV (reference sequence). The CDR3 is made up of 17 amino acids. The V gene lost 6 bases and the J gene lost 0 bases, with 20 bases spanning the gap. In nucleotides, the CDR3 is TGTGCCAGCAGCTCTGGGCCGTCTATATTAGCTAACTATGGCTACACCTTC. This encodes CASSSGPSILANYGYTF.

The V gene is TRBV4-2, the J gene TRBJ2-1; 9 nucleotides align to TRBD2. Trimming cost V 1 base and J 3 bases; bases outside gene matches: 7. CDR1 is LGHNA and CDR2 is YNFKEQ in the germline V gene. This CDR3 is built from 17 residues. The CDR3 nucleotides read TGTGCCAGCAGCCAAGCGGCTAGCGGGGATATCTACAATGAGCAGTTCTTC. It codes for CASSQAASGDIYNEQFF.

This rearrangement joins TRBV30 to TRBJ2-1; 9 bases fit TRBD2. Germline values: CDR1 GTSNPN, CDR2 SVGIG (reference sequence). The CDR3 runs to 15 residues. The junction had 5 bases not matched to a gene; V was cut back by 2 bases and J by 3 bases. The CDR3, as DNA: TGTGCCTGGAGTCCTTTAGCGGGAGACTACAATGAGCAGTTCTTC. It is translated as CAWSPLAGDYNEQFF.

The V call is TRBV10-1, the J call TRBJ2-1; maybe TRBD1 (6 bases). The CDR3 has 13 residues. CDR1 WNHNN and CDR2 SYGVQD come from the germline V gene (reference sequence). V lost 3 bases and J lost 7, with 10 bases in between. The CDR3 DNA reads as TGCGCCAGCAGTGATTTCAGGGGAAATGAGCAGTTCTTC. Translation gives CASSDFRGNEQFF.

V gene TRBV9 combines with J gene TRBJ1-1, with a tentative D call TRBD1 (5 bases). The CDR3 consists of 15 residues. The germline CDR1 and CDR2 sequences are SGDLS and YYNGEE. V shed 2 bases and J shed 1 base, with 12 bases lying between them. The CDR3 loop reads CASSVRGAGNTEAFF. CDR3 sequence (DNA): TGTGCCAGCAGCGTCCGAGGGGCGGGGAACACTGAAGCTTTCTTT.

The rearrangement joins TRBV9 to TRBJ2-5, with no clear D. V lost 0 bases to trimming and J lost 5 bases, with 8 bases between them. CDR3 size: 13 residues. Per the germline V gene, CDR1 is SGDLS and CDR2 is YYNGEE. This chain's CDR3 is CASSVDLGETQYF. In nucleotides, the CDR3 is TGTGCCAGCAGCGTAGATCTAGGGGAGACCCAGTACTTC.

This clone was observed a few times. The J gene is TRBJ2-1, the V gene TRBV29-1; TRBD1 or TRBD2 may be the D gene (5 bases each). Trimming cost V 7 bases and J 5 bases, with 9 bases left between them. Germline V gene data show CDR1 as SQVTM and CDR2 as ANQGSEA. The CDR3 is made up of 11 amino acids. The CDR3 reads CSARGHNEQFF. CDR3 nucleotide sequence: TGCAGCGCAAGGGGACACAATGAGCAGTTCTTC.

The chain employs TRBV14 and TRBJ2-5, with TRBD1 matching over 9 bases. V gave up 1 base and J gave up 4 bases; unmatched junction bases: 7. This CDR3 contains 16 residues. Germline V CDR1 and CDR2: SGHDN, FVKESK. This CDR3 is CASSQGVQGAGETQYF. DNA for the CDR3: TGTGCCAGCAGCCAAGGGGTACAGGGGGCAGGAGAGACCCAGTACTTC.

J is TRBJ1-1 and V is TRBV27; the D is unclear. The V and J ends lost 6 bases and 1 base respectively, with 12 bases between them. Germline CDR1 and CDR2: MNHEY and SMNVEV (reference sequence). CDR3 length: 14 residues. CDR3 bases: TGTGCCAGCAGCCCCAGTCGCTCGAACACTGAAGCTTTCTTT. Encoded protein: CASSPSRSNTEAFF.

Turning to this clone: With only one base between it and a far larger clone, this is likely a read error. The J gene is TRBJ2-2, the V gene TRBV6-5; D call uncertain. Trimming stripped 7 bases from V and 1 base from J, with 1 base between. This CDR3 has 11 amino acids. Germline values: CDR1 MNHEY, CDR2 SVGAGI. The DNA of the CDR3 is TGTGCCAGCATGAACACCGGGGAGCTGTTTTTT. Amino acid sequence: CASMNTGELFF.

This sequence joins TRBV11-2 and TRBJ2-3, with D maybe TRBD1 (5 bases). This CDR3 contains 14 residues. The V gene's germline CDR1 is SGHAT and CDR2 FQNNGV. The V end was cut by 0 bases, the J end by 4 bases, with 8 bases between. The CDR3 loop is CASSLEAGSDTQYF. The CDR3 coding sequence is TGTGCCAGCAGCTTAGAGGCAGGGTCAGATACGCAGTATTTT.